A selection of T cell receptor beta chains follows, all from one sample in a study of CXCR3-negative and CXCR3-positive naive CD8 T cells. TCRdb re-analyzed the 5' RACE reads; it lists each CDR3 protein once, without DNA. The listing records 150,000 to 160,000 distinct CDR3 sequences. The source material was naive CXCR3+ CD8+ T cells from blood. The receptor set was obtained from a human donor in good health. Some clones in this sample may be carry-over from other donors' samples. Both conserved end residues are part of each CDR3.

cdr3_length | j_call | v_call | cdr3_aa
14 | TRBJ2-3 | TRBV12-3/TRBV12-4 | CASSTGTGPDTQYF
14 | TRBJ2-3 | TRBV5-4 | CASSPGLEPDTQYF
14 | TRBJ2-7 | TRBV7-7 | CASSPGLGSYEQYF
15 | TRBJ1-5 | TRBV27 | CASSMTGLSNQPQHF
17 | TRBJ2-1 | TRBV6-2/TRBV6-3 | CASSYGPISAPYNEQFF
15 | TRBJ2-1 | TRBV12-3/TRBV12-4 | CASSSPAGGVTGQFF
14 | TRBJ1-1 | TRBV29-1 | CSVVKGRADTEAFF
14 | TRBJ2-1 | TRBV20-1 | CSATDGSSYNEQFF
18 | TRBJ2-5 | TRBV15 | CATSNGLAGGLSEETQYF
17 | TRBJ2-5 | TRBV28 | CASYLGPGPFPQETQYF
15 | TRBJ2-7 | TRBV20-1 | CSASLSGRSSYEQYF
15 | TRBJ2-5 | TRBV28 | CASSPGAGLEETQYF
13 | TRBJ1-1 | TRBV7-9 | CASSWDRGSEAFF
14 | TRBJ2-7 | TRBV7-2 | CASSFYRGDYEQYF
16 | TRBJ2-7 | TRBV12-3/TRBV12-4 | CASSPQGTGGSYEQYF
14 | TRBJ2-3 | TRBV6-5 | CASSPDLTGVTQYF
15 | TRBJ2-1 | TRBV20-1 | CSARDFEAASDEQFF
15 | TRBJ2-5 | TRBV5-1 | CASSLIDNSLETQYF
17 | TRBJ2-3 | TRBV29-1 | CSVSGDPSGKGTDTQYF
11 | TRBJ2-7 | TRBV29-1 | CSVDWGREQYF
14 | TRBJ2-2 | TRBV20-1 | CSARALSDTGELFF
12 | TRBJ2-1 | TRBV29-1 | CSVPGGYNEQFF
13 | TRBJ1-2 | TRBV14 | CASRGQANYGYTF
14 | TRBJ1-3 | TRBV20-1 | CSARVEGSGNTIYF
17 | TRBJ2-3 | TRBV4-3 | CASSQKFVEGESDTQYF
17 | TRBJ2-7 | TRBV21-1 | CASSKTGGLLPGDEQYF
16 | TRBJ2-7 | TRBV20-1 | CSADAPTGARDYEQYF
16 | TRBJ2-1 | TRBV7-9 | CASISRGYRVADEQFF
15 | TRBJ2-7 | TRBV28 | CASSFGGEFYYEQYF
15 | TRBJ2-7 | TRBV11-2 | CASSALRTALYEQYF
14 | TRBJ2-7 | TRBV5-1 | CASSLEGDLHEQYF
16 | TRBJ2-7 | TRBV28 | CASRSRQGEKSYEQYF
15 | TRBJ1-4 | TRBV15 | CATSSRTATNEKLFF
15 | TRBJ2-1 | TRBV6-2/TRBV6-3 | CASTYILAGADEQFF
12 | TRBJ2-2 | TRBV29-1 | CSVSANTGELFF
13 | TRBJ2-1 | TRBV7-9 | CAYRDPPVNEQFF
15 | TRBJ2-1 | TRBV28 | CASSPTAEFYNEQFF
13 | TRBJ2-7 | TRBV7-3 | CASSGTGAGEQYF
15 | TRBJ2-2 | TRBV29-1 | CSVEYRGANTGELFF
16 | TRBJ2-1 | TRBV30 | CAWSVQDFPLGDEQFF
13 | TRBJ1-2 | TRBV15 | CATSRGTGYGYTF
14 | TRBJ2-1 | TRBV6-1 | CASTSGGSYNEQFF
16 | TRBJ2-3 | TRBV4-3 | CASSQDYVSGTDTQYF
12 | TRBJ1-1 | TRBV6-6 | CASSVPNTEAFF
14 | TRBJ2-7 | TRBV7-6 | CASSLEGAGYEQYF
13 | TRBJ2-3 | TRBV7-3 | CASSADGPDTQYF
16 | TRBJ2-2 | TRBV5-4 | CASSLTVVEGAGELFF
20 | TRBJ2-6 | TRBV7-2 | CASSLWFVRGGTSGANVLTF
16 | TRBJ2-1 | TRBV2 | CASSEARQGGYNEQFF
16 | TRBJ1-1 | TRBV29-1 | CSGLVRDGIMNTEAFF
12 | TRBJ2-3 | TRBV19 | CASSMPSGSQYF
16 | TRBJ2-7 | TRBV3-1 | CASSQVLAGAIYEQYF
13 | TRBJ1-2 | TRBV6-5 | CASSAQGNYGYTF
15 | TRBJ1-1 | TRBV27 | CASSLSGALNTEAFF